One sample yielded the 15 T cell receptor beta chains listed below, sequenced in a study of breast tumors, draining lymph nodes, adjacent tissues. TCRdb reprocessed the multiplex PCR reads via MiXCR and lists one record per CDR3 protein. Here the sample spans about 200,000 distinct CDR3 sequences, approximately 33% being singletons. Samples came from axillary lymph nodes draining the breast cancer. Source material: axillary lymph node tissue. These receptors came from a female donor with breast cancer. Some clones in this sample may be carry-over from other donors' samples.

This clonotype was detected ten times or more. V and J are TRBV5-5 and TRBJ2-5, with a weak D call TRBD2 (7 bases). The length of the CDR3 is 13 residues. Looked up from germline, CDR1 is SGHKS and CDR2 is YYEKEE (reference sequence). Trimming left V 3 bases short and J 5 bases short, with 11 bases between. The CDR3 region has the DNA TGTGCCAGCAGCTGGGGGGGCGACGAGACCCAGTACTTC. Protein: CASSWGGDETQYF. The full variable domain, with the rest looked up from reference TRBV5-5 and TRBJ2-5, is DAGVTQSPTHLIKTRGQQVTLRCSPISGHKSVSWYQQVLGQGPQFIFQYYEKEERGRGNFPDRFSARQFPNYSSELNVNALLLGDSALYLCASSWGGDETQYFGPGTRLLVL.

This chain joins TRBV24-1 and TRBJ2-1; tentatively, D is TRBD1 or TRBD2 (6 bases each). The CDR3 totals 15 residues. Between the trimmed V and J ends, which lost 0 bases and 6 bases, there was a span of 11 bases. Germline V lookup: CDR1 KGHDR, CDR2 SFDVKD. The CDR3 protein is CATSDLWGAGNEQFF. The CDR3 bases are TGTGCCACCAGTGATTTGTGGGGGGCGGGCAATGAGCAGTTCTTC.

V and J are TRBV20-1 and TRBJ2-2; D perhaps matches TRBD1 (5 bases). The CDR3 spans 12 residues. The germline V gene has CDR1 DFQATT and CDR2 SNEGSKA (reference sequence). Trimming took 6 bases from V and 5 from J, leaving 10 bases between them. This CDR3 reads CSASQGTGELFF. The CDR3 DNA sequence: TGCAGTGCGTCGCAGGGAACCGGGGAGCTGTTTTTT.

This clonotype was picked up many times. J is TRBJ1-4 and V is TRBV11-2, with D possibly matching TRBD1 (6 bases). The CDR3 runs to 15 residues. Germline CDR1 and CDR2: SGHAT and FQNNGV. V dropped 2 bases and J dropped 3 bases, with 10 bases sitting between them. This CDR3 is CASSLKRTANEKLFF. CDR3 DNA: TGTGCCAGCAGCTTAAAAAGGACAGCTAATGAAAAACTGTTTTTT.

This clonotype was detected many times. The rearrangement links TRBV20-1 to TRBJ2-1; TRBD2 matches at 13 bases. Per the germline V gene, CDR1 is DFQATT and CDR2 is SNEGSKA (reference sequence). The CDR3 length is 15 residues. J lost 7 bases, V lost 5 bases, and 8 bases had no gene match. The CDR3 nucleotides read TGCAGTGCTCCCTCCGGGACTAGCGGGATGAATGAGCAGTTCTTC. Its translation: CSAPSGTSGMNEQFF.

This clonotype was seen at least ten times. This chain uses TRBV5-4 with TRBJ2-1; TRBD1 is a possible D gene (5 bases). Germline V gene sequence: CDR1 SGHNT, CDR2 YYREEE (reference sequence). Trimming took off 4 bases at V and 2 bases at J, with 13 bases between the two ends. CDR3 length equals 15 residues. The CDR3 DNA follows: TGTGCCAGCAGCCTCGACAGTACTGCCTACAATGAGCAGTTCTTC. As protein: CASSLDSTAYNEQFF.

This clonotype was observed a handful of times. The chain carries TRBV5-1 and TRBJ1-1, with D perhaps matching TRBD1 (5 bases). Germline-derived CDR1 and CDR2 are SGHRS and YFSETQ. This CDR3 is 16 amino acids long. V was cut by 3 bases and J by 4 bases, with 19 bases left in between. The CDR3 region has the DNA TGCGCCAGCAGCTCCCTCAGTAATCATAGGGGCACTGAAGCTTTCTTT. This sequence encodes CASSSLSNHRGTEAFF.

This clonotype came up many times. The chain recombines TRBV5-4 with TRBJ2-2; the match to TRBD1 covers 10 bases. The length of the CDR3 is 14 residues. Looked up from germline, CDR1 is SGHNT and CDR2 is YYREEE (reference sequence). V lost 4 bases, J lost 6 bases, and 3 bases stayed unmatched. This chain's CDR3 is CASSGQGGSGELFF. Written as DNA, the CDR3 is TGTGCCAGCAGCGGACAGGGGGGGTCCGGGGAGCTGTTTTTT. The full variable domain, with the rest looked up from reference TRBV5-4 and TRBJ2-2, is ETGVTQSPTHLIKTRGQQVTLRCSSQSGHNTVSWYQQALGQGPQFIFQYYREEENGRGNFPPRFSGLQFPNYSSELNVNALELDDSALYLCASSGQGGSGELFFGEGSRLTVL.

The sample holds one count of this clonotype. The CDR3, as DNA: TGCGCCAGCAGCATCCTGGGACTCCCGGAGACCCAGTACTTC. It encodes CASSILGLPETQYF. The rearrangement links TRBV5-1 to TRBJ2-5; tentative D call: TRBD2 (6 bases). This CDR3 contains 14 residues. With 4 bases removed from V and 5 bases from J, the gap between germline ends came to 15 bases. The germline V gene has CDR1 SGHRS and CDR2 YFSETQ.

The chain links TRBV6-7 to TRBJ1-1, with D possibly being TRBD1 (5 bases). TRBV6-7 is assigned to the ORF class and has an uncertain function. The CDR3 spans 16 residues. Trimming removed 3 bases at V and 4 bases at J, with 18 bases between. CDR3 protein: CASSYGFGGYGTEAFF. CDR3 DNA: TGTGCCAGCAGTTATGGGTTTGGGGGATACGGCACTGAAGCTTTCTTT.

This clonotype was found many times. The chain joins TRBV24-1 to TRBJ2-1; 10 bases are shared with TRBD2. Germline-derived CDR1 and CDR2 are KGHDR and SFDVKD. The CDR3 is 15 residues long. V shed 3 bases, J shed 4 bases, and the junction held 2 bases outside the gene matches. The CDR3, as DNA: TGTGCCACCAGTGATCAGCGGGAGGGTTACAATGAGCAGTTCTTC. Its protein is CATSDQREGYNEQFF.

This clonotype has at least ten counts. This sequence joins TRBV6-1 and TRBJ2-1; 8 bases are a match to TRBD2. CDR1 and CDR2 (germline): MNHNS, SASEGT. This CDR3 has 14 amino acids. This chain's CDR3 is CATDGLAGGNEQFF. The CDR3 nucleotides are TGTGCAACCGACGGTCTAGCGGGCGGGAATGAGCAGTTCTTC.

Ten or more counts support this clonotype. The chain has TRBV15 and TRBJ2-7; the D gene could be TRBD1 or TRBD2 (5 bases each). Germline CDR1 is LNHNV and CDR2 is YYDKDF (reference sequence). The V and J ends lost 4 bases and 6 bases respectively, with 19 bases between them. The length of the CDR3 is 15 residues. Written as DNA, the CDR3 is TGTGCCACCAGCACCTACCGGGACGGGGCATCCGAGCAGTACTTC. Translated: CATSTYRDGASEQYF.

This clonotype has just one count. The chain recombines TRBV2 with TRBJ1-5; 10 nucleotides align to TRBD1. Per germline, CDR1 SNHLY and CDR2 FYNNEI. V lost 6 bases, J lost 6 bases, and 2 bases stayed unmatched. The CDR3 totals 13 residues. The CDR3 DNA reads TGTGCCAGCAGGCGGACAGGGGGTCAGCCCCAGCATTTT. Translating gives CASRRTGGQPQHF.

The chain combines TRBV5-6 with TRBJ1-4; D is perhaps TRBD1 (6 bases). The CDR3 runs to 14 residues. CDR1 and CDR2 (germline): SGHDT, YYEEEE. V was clipped by 2 bases and J by 7 bases, with 12 bases between them. In DNA form, the CDR3 reads TGTGCCAGCAGCTTAGGACAGAGAGGTGAAAAACTGTTTTTT. Amino acids: CASSLGQRGEKLFF.